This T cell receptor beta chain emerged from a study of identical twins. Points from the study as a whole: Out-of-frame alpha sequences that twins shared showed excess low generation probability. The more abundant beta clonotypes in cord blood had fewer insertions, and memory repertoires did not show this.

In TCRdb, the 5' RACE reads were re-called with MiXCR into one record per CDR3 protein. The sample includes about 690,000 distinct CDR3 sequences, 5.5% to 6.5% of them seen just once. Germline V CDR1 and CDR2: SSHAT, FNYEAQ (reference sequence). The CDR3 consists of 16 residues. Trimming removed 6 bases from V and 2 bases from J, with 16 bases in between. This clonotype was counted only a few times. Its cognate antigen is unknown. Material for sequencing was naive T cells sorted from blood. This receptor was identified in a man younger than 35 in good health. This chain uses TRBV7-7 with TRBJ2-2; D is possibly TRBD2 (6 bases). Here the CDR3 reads CASRSPSGTNTGELFF. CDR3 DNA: TGTGCCAGCAGGTCGCCTTCCGGGACTAACACCGGGGAGCTGTTTTTT.